This T cell receptor beta chain was sequenced in a study of cytomegalovirus exposure and HLA in healthy donors. For the study at large: Earlier, fewer than 140 million unique TCR beta sequences were recovered from some 200 million T cells by an analysis. Study results and caveats: Researchers reported in a later analysis that a missense DCLRE1C variant was tied to TCR beta V- and J-gene trimming.

Primers: 60 Vbeta forward and 13 Jbeta reverse. Clones were read by immunoSEQ multiplex PCR, and TCRdb kept only the in-frame ones, dropping some. The sample carries 100,000 or so clones, approximately 16% recorded once. Turning to this clone: Its antigen is currently unknown. Its ends do not fully match the called genes, so a read error is possible.

CDR3 length equals 16 residues. CDR1 and CDR2 from the germline V gene are MGHDK and SYGVNS. Likely unrecorded immune exposures existed in these nominally healthy donors. The V and J genes are TRBV25-1 and TRBJ1-1; D uncertain. The source is a female donor in good health and CMV-seronegative. Sequencing was carried out using PBMCs. This chain's CDR3 is CACSEGRAARDTEAFF. CDR3 DNA sequence: TGTGCCTGCAGTGAAGGGCGGGCCGCGAGGGACACTGAAGCTTTCTTT.